This T cell receptor beta chain was captured in a study of T-cell reconstitution after alpha-beta-depleted transplantation in children. V dropped 2 bases and J dropped 13 bases, with 14 bases sitting between them. The CDR3 covers 11 residues. CDR1 is DFQATT, CDR2 SNEGSKA, per germline (reference sequence). Unique molecular identifiers were built into the TCRbeta library. TCRdb analysed the PCR reads with MiXCR anew, one entry per CDR3 protein. The sample yields 70,000 to 95,000 distinct CDR3 sequences, less than 15% seen once. The sample holds many counts of this clonotype. The sample consisted of PBMCs from the stem cell graft donor, taken from the stem cell graft. The origin of this receptor is a human donor who donated a stem cell graft to a child with inherited bone marrow failure. This chain links TRBV20-1 with TRBJ1-1, with D possibly TRBD1 on 6 matching bases. The CDR3 DNA follows: TGCAGTGCTAGATCCCAGGGGATCGGTTTCTTT. This gives the protein CSARSQGIGFF.